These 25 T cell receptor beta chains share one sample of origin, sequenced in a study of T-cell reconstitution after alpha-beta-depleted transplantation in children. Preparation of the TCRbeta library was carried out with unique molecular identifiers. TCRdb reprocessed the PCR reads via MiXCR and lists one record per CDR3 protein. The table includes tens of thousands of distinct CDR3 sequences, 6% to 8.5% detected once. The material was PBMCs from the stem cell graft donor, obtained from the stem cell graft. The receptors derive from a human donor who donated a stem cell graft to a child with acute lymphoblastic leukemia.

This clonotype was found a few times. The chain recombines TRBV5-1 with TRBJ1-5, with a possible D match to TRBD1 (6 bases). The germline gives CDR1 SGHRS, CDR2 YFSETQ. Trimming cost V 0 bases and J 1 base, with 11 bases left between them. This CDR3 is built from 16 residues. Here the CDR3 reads CASSLDGGLSNQPQHF. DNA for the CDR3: TGCGCCAGCAGCTTGGATGGGGGCTTAAGCAATCAGCCCCAGCATTTT.

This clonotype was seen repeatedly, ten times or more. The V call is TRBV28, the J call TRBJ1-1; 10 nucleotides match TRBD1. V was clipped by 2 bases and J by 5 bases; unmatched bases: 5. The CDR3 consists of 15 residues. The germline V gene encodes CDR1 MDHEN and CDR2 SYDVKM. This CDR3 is CASSLTGTGDTEAFF. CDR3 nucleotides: TGTGCCAGCAGTTTAACCGGGACAGGGGATACTGAAGCTTTCTTT.

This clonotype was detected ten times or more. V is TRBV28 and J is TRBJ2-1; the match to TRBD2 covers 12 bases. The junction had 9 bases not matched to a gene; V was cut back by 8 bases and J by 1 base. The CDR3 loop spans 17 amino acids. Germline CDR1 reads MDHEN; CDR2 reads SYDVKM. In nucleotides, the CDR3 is TGTGCCAGCCGTGAGACTAGCGGGAGTATATCCTACAATGAGCAGTTCTTC. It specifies CASRETSGSISYNEQFF. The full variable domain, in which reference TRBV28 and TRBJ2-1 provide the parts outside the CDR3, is DVKVTQSSRYLVKRTGEKVFLECVQDMDHENMFWYRQDPGLGLRLIYFSYDVKMKEKGDIPEGYSVSREKKERFSLILESASTNQTSMYLCASRETSGSISYNEQFFGPGTRLTVL.

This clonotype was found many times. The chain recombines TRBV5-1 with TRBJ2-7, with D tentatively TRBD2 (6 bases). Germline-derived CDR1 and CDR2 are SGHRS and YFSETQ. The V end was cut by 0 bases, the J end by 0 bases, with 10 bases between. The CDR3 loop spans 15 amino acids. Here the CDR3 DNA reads TGCGCCAGCAGCTTGGGTGCGGGAATCTCCTACGAGCAGTACTTC. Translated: CASSLGAGISYEQYF.

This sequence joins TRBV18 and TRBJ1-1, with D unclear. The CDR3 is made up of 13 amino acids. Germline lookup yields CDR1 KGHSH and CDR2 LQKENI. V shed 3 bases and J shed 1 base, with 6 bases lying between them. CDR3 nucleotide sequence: TGTGCCAGCTCACCTACAGAGAACACTGAAGCTTTCTTT. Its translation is CASSPTENTEAFF.

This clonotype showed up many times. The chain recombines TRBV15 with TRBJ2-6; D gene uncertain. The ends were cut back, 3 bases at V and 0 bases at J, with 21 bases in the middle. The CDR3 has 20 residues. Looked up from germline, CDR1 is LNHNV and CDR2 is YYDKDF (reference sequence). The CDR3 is CATSRAWRFSETSGANVLTF. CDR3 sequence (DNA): TGTGCCACCAGCAGGGCATGGCGGTTTTCAGAAACCTCTGGGGCCAACGTCCTGACTTTC.

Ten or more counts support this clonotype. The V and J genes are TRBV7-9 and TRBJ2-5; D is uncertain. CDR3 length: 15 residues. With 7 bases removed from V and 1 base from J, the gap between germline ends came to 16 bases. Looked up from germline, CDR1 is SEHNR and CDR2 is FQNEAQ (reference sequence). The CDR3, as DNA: TGTGCCAGCACCGCCCCGGCCCTGGCCCAAGAGACCCAGTACTTC. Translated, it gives CASTAPALAQETQYF.

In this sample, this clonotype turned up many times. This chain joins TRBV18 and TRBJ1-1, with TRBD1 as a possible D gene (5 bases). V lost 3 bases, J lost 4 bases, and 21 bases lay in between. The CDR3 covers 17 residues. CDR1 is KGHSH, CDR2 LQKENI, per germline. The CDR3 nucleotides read TGTGCCAGCTCACCGCAAGGCAGGGTGTCTAGGGGCACTGAAGCTTTCTTT. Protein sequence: CASSPQGRVSRGTEAFF.

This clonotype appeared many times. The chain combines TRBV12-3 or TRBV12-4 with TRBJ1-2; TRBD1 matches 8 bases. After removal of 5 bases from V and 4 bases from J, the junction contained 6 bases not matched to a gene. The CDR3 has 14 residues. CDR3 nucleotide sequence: TGTGCCAGCAGTACAGGACAGGGCCCCTATGGCTACACCTTC. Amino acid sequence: CASSTGQGPYGYTF.

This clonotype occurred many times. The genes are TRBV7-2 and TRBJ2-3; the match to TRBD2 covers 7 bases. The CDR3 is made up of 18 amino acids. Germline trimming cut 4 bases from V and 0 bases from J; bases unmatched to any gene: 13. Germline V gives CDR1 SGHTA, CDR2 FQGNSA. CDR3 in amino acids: CASSWRDGTIPSTDTQYF. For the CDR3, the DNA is TGTGCCAGCAGCTGGAGAGATGGGACTATCCCTAGCACAGATACGCAGTATTTT.

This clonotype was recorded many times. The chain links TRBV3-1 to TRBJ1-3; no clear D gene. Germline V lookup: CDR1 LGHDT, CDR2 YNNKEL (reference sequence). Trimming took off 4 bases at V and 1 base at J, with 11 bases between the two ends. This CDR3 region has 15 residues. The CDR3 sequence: CASSPPGGSGNTIYF. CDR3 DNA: TGTGCCAGCAGCCCACCAGGTGGATCTGGAAACACCATATATTTT.

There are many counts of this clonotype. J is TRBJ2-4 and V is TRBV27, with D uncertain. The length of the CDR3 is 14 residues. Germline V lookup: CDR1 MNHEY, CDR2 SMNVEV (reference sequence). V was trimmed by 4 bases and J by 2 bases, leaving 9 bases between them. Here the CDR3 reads CASSSHDSKNIQYF. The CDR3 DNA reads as TGTGCCAGCAGTTCACACGACTCCAAAAACATTCAGTACTTC.

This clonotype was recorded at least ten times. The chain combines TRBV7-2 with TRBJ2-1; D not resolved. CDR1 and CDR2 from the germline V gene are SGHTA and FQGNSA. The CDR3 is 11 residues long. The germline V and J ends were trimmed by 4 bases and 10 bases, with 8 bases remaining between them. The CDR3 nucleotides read TGTGCCAGCAGCTACGGGCTGGAGCAGTTCTTC. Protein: CASSYGLEQFF.

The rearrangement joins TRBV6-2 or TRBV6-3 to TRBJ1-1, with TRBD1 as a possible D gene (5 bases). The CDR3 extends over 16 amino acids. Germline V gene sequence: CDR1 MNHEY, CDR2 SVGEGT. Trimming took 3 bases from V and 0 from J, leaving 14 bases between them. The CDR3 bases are TGTGCCAGCAGTTATTGGGGCAGAACGCTGAACACTGAAGCTTTCTTT. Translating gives CASSYWGRTLNTEAFF.

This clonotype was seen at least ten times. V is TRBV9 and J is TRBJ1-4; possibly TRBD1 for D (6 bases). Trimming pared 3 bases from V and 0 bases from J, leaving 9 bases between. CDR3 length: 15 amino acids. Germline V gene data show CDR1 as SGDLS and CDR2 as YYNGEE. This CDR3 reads CASSGGQSTNEKLFF. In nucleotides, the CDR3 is TGTGCCAGCAGCGGCGGACAGTCAACTAATGAAAAACTGTTTTTT. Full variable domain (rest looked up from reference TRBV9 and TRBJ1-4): DSGVTQTPKHLITATGQRVTLRCSPRSGDLSVYWYQQSLDQGLQFLIQYYNGEERAKGNILERFSAQQFPDLHSELNLSSLELGDSALYFCASSGGQSTNEKLFFGSGTQLSVL.

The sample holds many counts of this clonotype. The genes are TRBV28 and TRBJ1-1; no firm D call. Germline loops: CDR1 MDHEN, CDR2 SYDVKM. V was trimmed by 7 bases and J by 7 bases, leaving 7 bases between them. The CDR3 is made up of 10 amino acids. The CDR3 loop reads CASTQVEAFF. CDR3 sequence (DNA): TGTGCCAGCACCCAGGTTGAAGCTTTCTTT.

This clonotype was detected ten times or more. CDR3 loop: CASSGPQSYEQYF. CDR3 coding DNA: TGTGCCAGCAGCGGCCCCCAGTCCTACGAGCAGTACTTC. J is TRBJ2-7 and V is TRBV14; D not resolved. The ends were cut back, 5 bases at V and 1 base at J, with 9 bases in the middle. Germline CDR1 is SGHDN and CDR2 is FVKESK. CDR3 length: 13 amino acids.

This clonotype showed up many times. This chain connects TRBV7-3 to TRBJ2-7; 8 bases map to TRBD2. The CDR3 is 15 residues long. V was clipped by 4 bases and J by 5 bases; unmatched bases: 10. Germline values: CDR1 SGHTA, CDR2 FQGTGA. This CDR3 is CASSSNGLAVDEQYF. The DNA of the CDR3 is TGTGCCAGCAGCTCCAACGGACTAGCCGTCGACGAGCAGTACTTC.

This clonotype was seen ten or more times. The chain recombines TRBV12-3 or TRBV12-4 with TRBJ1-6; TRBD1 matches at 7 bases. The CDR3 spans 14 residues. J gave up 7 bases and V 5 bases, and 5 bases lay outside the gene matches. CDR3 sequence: CASSTDRINSPLHF. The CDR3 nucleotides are TGTGCCAGCAGTACGGACAGGATAAATTCACCCCTCCACTTT.

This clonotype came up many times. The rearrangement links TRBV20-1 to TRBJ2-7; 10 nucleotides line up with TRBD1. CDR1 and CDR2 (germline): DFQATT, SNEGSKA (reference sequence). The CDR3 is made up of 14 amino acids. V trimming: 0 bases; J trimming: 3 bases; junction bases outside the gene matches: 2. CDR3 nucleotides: TGCAGTGCTAGAGACGGACAGGGGGTCTACGAGCAGTACTTC. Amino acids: CSARDGQGVYEQYF.

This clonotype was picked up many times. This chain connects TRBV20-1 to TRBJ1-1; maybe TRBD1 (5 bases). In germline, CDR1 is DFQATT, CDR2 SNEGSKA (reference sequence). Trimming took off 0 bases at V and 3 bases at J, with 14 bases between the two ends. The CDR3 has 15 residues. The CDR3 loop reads CSARDVGGRDTEAFF. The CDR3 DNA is TGCAGTGCTAGAGACGTGGGGGGACGTGACACTGAAGCTTTCTTT.

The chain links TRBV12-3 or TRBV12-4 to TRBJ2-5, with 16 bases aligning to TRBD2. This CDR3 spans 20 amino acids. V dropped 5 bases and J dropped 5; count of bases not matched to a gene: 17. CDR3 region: CASSVQGSGTSGRAGETQYF. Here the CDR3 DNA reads TGTGCCAGCAGTGTCCAAGGATCCGGGACTAGCGGGAGGGCCGGGGAGACCCAGTACTTC.

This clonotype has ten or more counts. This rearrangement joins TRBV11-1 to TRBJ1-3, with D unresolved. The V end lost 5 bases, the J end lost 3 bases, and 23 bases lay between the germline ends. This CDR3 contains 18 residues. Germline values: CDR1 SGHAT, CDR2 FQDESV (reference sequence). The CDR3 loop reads CASSPLGSEGALGNTIYF. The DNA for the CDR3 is TGTGCCAGCAGCCCCTTAGGATCCGAGGGCGCCCTTGGAAACACCATATATTTT.

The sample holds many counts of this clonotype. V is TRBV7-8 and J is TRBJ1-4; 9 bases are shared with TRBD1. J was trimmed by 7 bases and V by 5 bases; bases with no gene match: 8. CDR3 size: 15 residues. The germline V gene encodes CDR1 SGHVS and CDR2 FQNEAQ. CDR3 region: CASSPRTGVGEKLFF. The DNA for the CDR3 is TGTGCCAGCAGCCCCCGGACAGGGGTCGGTGAAAAACTGTTTTTT. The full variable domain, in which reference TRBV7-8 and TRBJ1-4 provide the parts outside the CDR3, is GAGVSQSPRYKVAKRGQDVALRCDPISGHVSLFWYQQALGQGPEFLTYFQNEAQLDKSGLPSDRFFAERPEGSVSTLKIQRTQQEDSAVYLCASSPRTGVGEKLFFGSGTQLSVL.

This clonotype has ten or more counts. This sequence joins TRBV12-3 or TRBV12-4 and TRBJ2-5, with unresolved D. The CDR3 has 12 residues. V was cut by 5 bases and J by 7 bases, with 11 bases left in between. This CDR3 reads CASSATPVTQYF. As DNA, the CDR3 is TGTGCCAGCAGTGCGACCCCGGTGACCCAGTACTTC.